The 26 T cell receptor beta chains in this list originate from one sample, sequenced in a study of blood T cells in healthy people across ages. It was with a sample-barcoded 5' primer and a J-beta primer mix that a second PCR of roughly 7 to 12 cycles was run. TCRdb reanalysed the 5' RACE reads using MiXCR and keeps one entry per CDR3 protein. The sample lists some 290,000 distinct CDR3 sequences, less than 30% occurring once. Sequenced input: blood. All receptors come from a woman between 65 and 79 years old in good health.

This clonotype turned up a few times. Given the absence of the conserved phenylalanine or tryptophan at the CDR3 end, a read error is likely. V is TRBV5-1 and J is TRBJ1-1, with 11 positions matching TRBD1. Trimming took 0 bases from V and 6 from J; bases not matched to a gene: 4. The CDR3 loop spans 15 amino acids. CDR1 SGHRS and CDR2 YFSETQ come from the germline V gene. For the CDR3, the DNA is TGCGCCAGCAGCTTGGCCGGACAGGGGGCCCCTGAAGCTTTCCTT. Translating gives CASSLAGQGAPEAFL.

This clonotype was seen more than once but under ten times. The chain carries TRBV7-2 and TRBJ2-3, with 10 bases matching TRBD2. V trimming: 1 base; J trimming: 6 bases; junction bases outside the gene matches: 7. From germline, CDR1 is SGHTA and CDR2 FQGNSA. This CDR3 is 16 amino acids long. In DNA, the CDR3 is TGTGCCAGCAGCTTAGGACTAGCGGGCCCCCAGGATACGCAGTATTTT. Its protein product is CASSLGLAGPQDTQYF.

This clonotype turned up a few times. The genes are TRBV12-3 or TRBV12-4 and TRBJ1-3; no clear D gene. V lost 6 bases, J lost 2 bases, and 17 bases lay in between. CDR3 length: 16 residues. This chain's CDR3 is CASSLTILTAGNTIYF. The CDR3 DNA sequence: TGTGCCAGCAGCTTAACAATTCTGACTGCTGGAAACACCATATATTTT.

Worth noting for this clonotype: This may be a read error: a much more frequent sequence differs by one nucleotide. The CDR3 DNA follows: TGCAGCGTTGTCGGGAGAGGGTACAATGAGCGGTTCTTC. It codes for CSVVGRGYNERFF. V gene TRBV29-1 combines with J gene TRBJ2-1; D is possibly TRBD2 (6 bases). The CDR3 runs to 13 residues. Germline V CDR1 and CDR2: SQVTM, ANQGSEA.

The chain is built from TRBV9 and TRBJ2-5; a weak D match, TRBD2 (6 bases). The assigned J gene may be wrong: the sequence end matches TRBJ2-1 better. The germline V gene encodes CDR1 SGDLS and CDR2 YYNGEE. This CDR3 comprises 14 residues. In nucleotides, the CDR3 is TGTGCCAGCAGCGTTGGGGGGACGGGCAATGAGCAGTTCTTC. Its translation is CASSVGGTGNEQFF.

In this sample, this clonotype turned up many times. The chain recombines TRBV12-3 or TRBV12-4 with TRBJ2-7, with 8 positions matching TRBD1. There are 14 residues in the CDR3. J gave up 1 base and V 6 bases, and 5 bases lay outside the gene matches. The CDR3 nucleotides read TGTGCCAGCAGAGGGACAGGTTTGTCCTACGAGCAGTACTTC. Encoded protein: CASRGTGLSYEQYF.

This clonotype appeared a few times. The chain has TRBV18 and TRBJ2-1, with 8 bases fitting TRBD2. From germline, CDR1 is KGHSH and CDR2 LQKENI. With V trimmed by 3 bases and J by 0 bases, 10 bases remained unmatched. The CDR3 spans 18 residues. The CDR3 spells CASSPGSGRFGSYNEQFF. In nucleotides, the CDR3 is TGTGCCAGCTCACCGGGAAGCGGGAGATTTGGCTCCTACAATGAGCAGTTCTTC.

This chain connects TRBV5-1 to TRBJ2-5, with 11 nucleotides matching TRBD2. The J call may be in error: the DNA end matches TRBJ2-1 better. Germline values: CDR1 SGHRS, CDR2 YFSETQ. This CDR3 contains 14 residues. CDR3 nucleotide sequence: TGCGCCAGCCTCGGGACTAGCGGAAACAATGAGCAGTTCTTC. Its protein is CASLGTSGNNEQFF.

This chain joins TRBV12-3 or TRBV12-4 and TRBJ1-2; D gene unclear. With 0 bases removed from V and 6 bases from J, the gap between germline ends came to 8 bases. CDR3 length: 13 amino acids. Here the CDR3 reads CASSLAQSHGYTF. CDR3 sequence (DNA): TGTGCCAGCAGTTTAGCCCAGTCTCATGGCTACACCTTC.

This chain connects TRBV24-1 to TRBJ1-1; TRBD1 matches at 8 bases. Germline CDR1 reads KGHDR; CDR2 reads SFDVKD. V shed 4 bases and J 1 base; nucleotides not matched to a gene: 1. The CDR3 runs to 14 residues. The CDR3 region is CATSEGQANTEAFF. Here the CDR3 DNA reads TGTGCCACCAGTGAGGGACAGGCGAACACTGAAGCTTTCTTT.

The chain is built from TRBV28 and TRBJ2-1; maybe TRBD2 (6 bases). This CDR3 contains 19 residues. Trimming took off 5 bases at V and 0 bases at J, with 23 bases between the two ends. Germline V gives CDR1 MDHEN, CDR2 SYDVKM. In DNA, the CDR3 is TGTGCCAGCAGTCCGCGGGCAGGGCGGGGTAAAGGCTCCTACAATGAGCAGTTCTTC. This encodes CASSPRAGRGKGSYNEQFF.

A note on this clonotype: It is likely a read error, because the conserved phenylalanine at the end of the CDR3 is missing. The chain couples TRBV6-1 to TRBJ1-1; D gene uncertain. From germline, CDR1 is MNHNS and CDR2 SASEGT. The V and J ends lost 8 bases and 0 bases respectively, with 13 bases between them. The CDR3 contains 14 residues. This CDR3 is CASYERQMNTEAFS. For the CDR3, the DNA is TGTGCCAGCTATGAGCGCCAGATGAACACTGAAGCTTTCTCT.

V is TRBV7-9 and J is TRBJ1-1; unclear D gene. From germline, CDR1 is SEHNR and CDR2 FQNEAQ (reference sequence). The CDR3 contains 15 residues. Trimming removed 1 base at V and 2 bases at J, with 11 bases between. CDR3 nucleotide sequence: TGTGCCAGCAGCTTAGACCCGGGAGACAACACTGAAGCTTTCTTT. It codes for CASSLDPGDNTEAFF.

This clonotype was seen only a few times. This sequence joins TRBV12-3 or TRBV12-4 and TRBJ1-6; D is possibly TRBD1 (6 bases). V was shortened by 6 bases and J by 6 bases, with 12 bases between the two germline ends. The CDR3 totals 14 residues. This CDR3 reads CASSRGSGNSPLHF. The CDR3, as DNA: TGTGCCAGCAGCAGGGGATCTGGTAATTCACCCCTCCACTTT.

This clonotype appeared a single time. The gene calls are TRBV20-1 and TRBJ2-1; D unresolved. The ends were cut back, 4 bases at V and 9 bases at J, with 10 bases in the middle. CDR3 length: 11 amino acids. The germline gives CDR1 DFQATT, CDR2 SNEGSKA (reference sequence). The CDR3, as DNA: TGCAGTGCTATTCCGGGTAGTGAGCAGTTCTTC. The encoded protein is CSAIPGSEQFF.

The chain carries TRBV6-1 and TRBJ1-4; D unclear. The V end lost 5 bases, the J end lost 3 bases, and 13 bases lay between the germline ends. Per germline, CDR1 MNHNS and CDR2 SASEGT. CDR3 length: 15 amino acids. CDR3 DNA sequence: TGTGCCAGCAGTCCCGCGTTTATGCCTAATGAAAAACTGTTTTTT. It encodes CASSPAFMPNEKLFF.

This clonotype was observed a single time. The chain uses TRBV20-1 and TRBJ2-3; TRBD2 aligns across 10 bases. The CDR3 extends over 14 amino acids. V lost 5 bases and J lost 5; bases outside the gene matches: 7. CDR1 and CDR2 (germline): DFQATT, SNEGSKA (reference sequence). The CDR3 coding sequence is TGCAGTGCTTCGAGCGGGAGGGCCGTAGATACGCAGTATTTT. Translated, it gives CSASSGRAVDTQYF.

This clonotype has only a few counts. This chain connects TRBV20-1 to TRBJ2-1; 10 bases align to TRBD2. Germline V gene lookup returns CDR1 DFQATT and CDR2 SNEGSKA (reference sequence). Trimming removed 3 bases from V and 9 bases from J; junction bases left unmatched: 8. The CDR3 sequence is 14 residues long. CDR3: CSARVAGGMGEQFF. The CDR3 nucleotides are TGCAGTGCTAGGGTAGCGGGAGGTATGGGTGAGCAGTTCTTC.

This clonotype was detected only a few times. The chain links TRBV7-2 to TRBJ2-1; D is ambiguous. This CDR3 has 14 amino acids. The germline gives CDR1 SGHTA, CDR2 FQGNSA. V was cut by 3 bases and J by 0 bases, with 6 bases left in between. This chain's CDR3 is CASSFESSYNEQFF. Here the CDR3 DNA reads TGTGCCAGCAGCTTTGAGAGCTCCTACAATGAGCAGTTCTTC.

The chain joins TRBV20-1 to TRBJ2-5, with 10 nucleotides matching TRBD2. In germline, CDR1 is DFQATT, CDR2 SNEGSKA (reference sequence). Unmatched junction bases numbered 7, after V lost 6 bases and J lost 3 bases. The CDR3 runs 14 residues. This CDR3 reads CSANLLAGEETQYF. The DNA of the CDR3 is TGCAGTGCCAACCTCCTAGCGGGGGAAGAGACCCAGTACTTC.

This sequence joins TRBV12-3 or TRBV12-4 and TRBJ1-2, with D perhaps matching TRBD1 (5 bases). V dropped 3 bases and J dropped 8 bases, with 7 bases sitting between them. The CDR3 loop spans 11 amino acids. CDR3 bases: TGTGCCAGCAGTTTGGGGCCCGGCTACACCTTC. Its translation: CASSLGPGYTF.

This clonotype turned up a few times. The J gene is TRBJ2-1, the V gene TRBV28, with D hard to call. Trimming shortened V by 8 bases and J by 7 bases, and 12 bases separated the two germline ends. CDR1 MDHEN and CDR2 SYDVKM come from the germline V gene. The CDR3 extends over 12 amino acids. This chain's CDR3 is CASVGNLNEQFF. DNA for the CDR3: TGTGCCAGCGTGGGCAATTTAAATGAGCAGTTCTTC.

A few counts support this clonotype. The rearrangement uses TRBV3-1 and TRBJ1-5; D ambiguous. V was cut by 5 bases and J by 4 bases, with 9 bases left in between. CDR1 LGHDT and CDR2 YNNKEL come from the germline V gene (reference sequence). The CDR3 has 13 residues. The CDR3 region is CASSGPTNQPQHF. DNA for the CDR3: TGTGCCAGCAGCGGACCGACTAATCAGCCCCAGCATTTT. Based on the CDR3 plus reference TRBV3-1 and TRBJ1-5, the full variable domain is DTAVSQTPKYLVTQMGNDKSIKCEQNLGHDTMYWYKQDSKKFLKIMFSYNNKELIINETVPNRFSPKSPDKAHLNLHINSLELGDSAVYFCASSGPTNQPQHFGDGTRLSIL.

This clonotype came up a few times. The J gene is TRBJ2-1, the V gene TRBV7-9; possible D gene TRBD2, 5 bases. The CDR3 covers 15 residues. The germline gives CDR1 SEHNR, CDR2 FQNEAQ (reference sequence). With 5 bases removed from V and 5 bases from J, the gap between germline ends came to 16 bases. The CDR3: CASSRTSPLNNEQFF. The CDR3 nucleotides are TGTGCCAGCAGCCGAACTAGTCCCCTAAACAATGAGCAGTTCTTC.

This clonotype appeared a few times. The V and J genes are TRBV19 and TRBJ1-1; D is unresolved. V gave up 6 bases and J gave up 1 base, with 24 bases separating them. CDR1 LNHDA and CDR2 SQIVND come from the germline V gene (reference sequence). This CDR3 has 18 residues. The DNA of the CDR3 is TGTGCCAGTAGCCCTGGATGGCTCTCCAGCTTCGGGAACACTGAAGCTTTCTTT. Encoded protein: CASSPGWLSSFGNTEAFF.

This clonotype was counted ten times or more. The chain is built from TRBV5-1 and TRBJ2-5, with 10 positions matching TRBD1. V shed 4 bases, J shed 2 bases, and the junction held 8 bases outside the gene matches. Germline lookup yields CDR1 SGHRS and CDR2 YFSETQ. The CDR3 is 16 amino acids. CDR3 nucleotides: TGCGCCAGCAGCCTAAGACAGGGGGCGACTCAAGAGACCCAGTACTTC. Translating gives CASSLRQGATQETQYF. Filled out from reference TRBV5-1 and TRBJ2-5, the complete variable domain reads KAGVTQTPRYLIKTRGQQVTLSCSPISGHRSVSWYQQTPGQGLQFLFEYFSETQRNKGNFPGRFSGRQFSNSRSEMNVSTLELGDSALYLCASSLRQGATQETQYFGPGTRLLVL.